The T cell receptor beta chain under discussion was sequenced for a study of human T cells and chemical hapten exposure (dated by TCRdb to about 2021). Notes on the research overall: For sensitization, 2% DPC in acetone was applied to a roughly 2 cm by roughly 2 cm area of upper inner arm skin. Throughout the study period of roughly 24 weeks, patients also received therapeutic DPC doses to the scalp every week. Patch testing on the upper back used Finn chambers containing 0.01% DPC, with scoring done after 6 days according to International Contact Dermatitis Research Group standards. The mostly female patient cohort included alopecia areata with under or over 50% scalp involvement, alopecia totalis and alopecia universalis. Libraries were pooled for sequencing, and variation in per-sample TCR yields was attributed mainly to small differences in library volumes within the pool. The study tracked peripheral blood TCR repertoire changes in vivo during primary and secondary sensitization to the hapten diphenylcyclopropenone (DPC) in alopecia patients. Blood was sampled from patients pre-sensitization (week 0) and at 2, 6 and about 24 weeks after DPC sensitization. About 29 alopecia patients gave blood for TCR sequencing at one to four time points (pre-sensitization, 2, 6 and 24 weeks). Each blood RNA sample was used to sequence both TCR alpha and TCR beta chains.

The meaning of the sample's time point label: pre-sensitization, week 0. The treatment or condition label for this specimen denotes: therapeutic diphenylcyclopropenone sensitization with weekly scalp DPC. Total RNA was isolated from unfractionated whole blood collected in Tempus Blood RNA tubes. Blood at each patch-test visit was drawn before the patch test was applied. To be eligible, patients had to be aged 18 to 70, diagnosed with alopecia and judged suitable for DPC therapy, while pregnant patients were excluded. The library was obtained by RACE. The instrument given in TCRdb is NextSeq 500. During library preparation, unique molecular identifiers were attached to individual cDNA molecules so that TCRs could be counted in a quantitative, reproducible way. The original methods were these. The median number of TCRs per sample was roughly 100,000, ranging from about 20,000 to 750,000. V, J and CDR3 annotation of the TCR reads was carried out using the Decombinator software suite. For the PS versus PT1 abundance plots, all samples were subsampled to the same number of TCRs (28,000). Expanded TCRs were defined as absent before sensitization and observed at least eight times at the 2-week time point. TCRdb applied fastp at Q25 and MiXCR to the public reads, then kept only in-frame beta chains. Each CDR3 protein gets just one entry, which takes the most common genes and DNA from the rows behind it. Here the V and J calls rest on TCRdb's processing, not on the authors' analysis. This sample comprises tens of thousands of distinct CDR3 sequences, approximately 12% of them detected only once. The ten largest account for roughly 2% of the sample.

The CDR3 has 15 amino acids, counting the end cysteine and phenylalanine. CDR3 DNA only is kept here, 45 bases in frame from base 1. CDR1 is given as SGHTA and CDR2 as FQGNSA, both from the germline V gene. A distance of 12 bases separates the germline ends of V and J, which lose 1 base and 5 bases respectively. On this clonotype: The antigen it binds to is not known. Base quality data are lacking; no much larger clone is found one base away.

The paper's findings and limits, for the study overall: Repeated subsampling changed both the strength of the expansion versus patch-test correlation and the threshold at which that correlation became significant. The number of TCRs above 1 in 1000 frequency did not change with DPC sensitization; there was no evidence of global repertoire structure alterations. A positive correlation was found between the number of PT1 expanded TCRs and patch test score, with significance reached at thresholds 8, 16 and 32 but not 4. Significantly more large CDR3 similarity clusters were formed by expanded TCRs than by pre-sensitization or healthy control sets, consistent with antigen-driven responses. Because every patient had alopecia, a presumed autoimmune disease, the patients' immune response might differ from that of healthy individuals.

The V and J genes are TRBV7-2 and TRBJ1-5; TRBD1 is a possible D gene, resting on 5 matching bases. The material sequenced was whole blood, taken in connection with sensitization to the hapten diphenylcyclopropenone (DPC). The sequence came from a woman in her thirties or forties with alopecia areata. Some clones in this sample may be carry-over from other donors' samples. For the CDR3, the sequence is CASSLDPGRDQPQHF. DNA sequence: TGTGCCAGCAGCTTAGATCCAGGGCGGGATCAGCCCCAGCATTTT.